This record covers a single T cell receptor beta chain. Its antigen is currently unknown. The data were obtained in a study of T-cell reconstitution after alpha-beta-depleted transplantation in children. Study findings and constraints: Fresh T-cell production supplied most of the T-cell counts and diversity seen one year after transplant. Roughly two months post-transplant, alpha-beta T cells reportedly originated from several hundred graft clones that had expanded. Surviving recipient cells, namely T cells and thymic progenitors, were the source of high day-60 TCRbeta diversity in some patients.

CDR1 and CDR2 from the germline V gene are MNHNS and SASEGT. CDR3 length: 15 residues. The germline V and J ends were trimmed by 6 bases and 7 bases, with 19 bases remaining between them. Unique molecular identifiers were built into the TCRbeta library. TCRdb analysed the PCR reads with MiXCR anew, one entry per CDR3 protein. The profile shows around 70,000 distinct CDR3 sequences, approximately 10% of them singletons. The chain has TRBV6-1 and TRBJ2-1; D is perhaps TRBD2 (6 bases). The clonotype comes from a boy between 5 and 17 years old with acute myeloid leukemia, due to receive a stem cell transplant. The input for sequencing was PBMCs, taken before TCRalphabeta/CD19-depleted stem cell transplant. CDR3 in amino acids: CASSKLAAFRNEQFF. CDR3 DNA: TGTGCCAGCAGCAAACTAGCCGCCTTTCGGAATGAGCAGTTCTTC.